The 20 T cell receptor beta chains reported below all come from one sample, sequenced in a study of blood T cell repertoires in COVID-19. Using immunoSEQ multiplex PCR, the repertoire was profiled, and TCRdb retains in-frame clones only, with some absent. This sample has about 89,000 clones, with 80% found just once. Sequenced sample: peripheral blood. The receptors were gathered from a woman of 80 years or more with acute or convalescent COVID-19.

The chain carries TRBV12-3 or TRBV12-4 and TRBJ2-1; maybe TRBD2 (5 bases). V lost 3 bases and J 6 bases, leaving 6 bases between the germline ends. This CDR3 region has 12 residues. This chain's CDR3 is CASSLRVNEQFF. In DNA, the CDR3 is TGTGCCAGCAGTTTGCGGGTCAATGAGCAGTTCTTC.

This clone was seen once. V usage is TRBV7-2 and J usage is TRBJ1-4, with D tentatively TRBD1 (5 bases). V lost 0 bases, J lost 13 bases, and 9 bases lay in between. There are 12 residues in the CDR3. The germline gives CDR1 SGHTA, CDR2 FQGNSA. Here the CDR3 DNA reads TGTGCCAGCAGCTTAGCGGGGCGCGCACTGTTTTTT. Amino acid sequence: CASSLAGRALFF.

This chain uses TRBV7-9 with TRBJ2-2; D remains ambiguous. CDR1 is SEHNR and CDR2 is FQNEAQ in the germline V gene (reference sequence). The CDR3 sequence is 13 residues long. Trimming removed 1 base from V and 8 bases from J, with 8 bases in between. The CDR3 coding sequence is TGTGCCAGCAGCTTAGTACAGTTGGGGGAGCTGTTTTTT. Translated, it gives CASSLVQLGELFF.

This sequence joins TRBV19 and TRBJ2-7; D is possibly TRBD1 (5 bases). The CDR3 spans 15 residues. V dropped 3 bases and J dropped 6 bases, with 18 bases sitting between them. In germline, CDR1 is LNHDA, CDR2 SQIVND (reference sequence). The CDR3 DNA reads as TGTGCCAGTAGTATCTGGACAACAGCCCTCGCCGAGCAGTACTTC. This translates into CASSIWTTALAEQYF.

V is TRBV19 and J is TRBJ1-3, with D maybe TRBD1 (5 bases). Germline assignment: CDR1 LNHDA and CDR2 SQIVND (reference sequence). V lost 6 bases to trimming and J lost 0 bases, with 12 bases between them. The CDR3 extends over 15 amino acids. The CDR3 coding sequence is TGTGCCAGTAGCCTCAGAAGGGGCTCTGGAAACACCATATATTTT. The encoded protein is CASSLRRGSGNTIYF.

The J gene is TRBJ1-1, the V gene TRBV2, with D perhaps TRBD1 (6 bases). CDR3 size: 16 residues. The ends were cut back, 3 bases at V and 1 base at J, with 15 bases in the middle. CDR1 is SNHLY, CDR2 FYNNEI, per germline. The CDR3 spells CASSDPRAGANTEAFF. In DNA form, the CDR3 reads TGTGCCAGCAGTGACCCACGAGCAGGGGCGAACACTGAAGCTTTCTTT.

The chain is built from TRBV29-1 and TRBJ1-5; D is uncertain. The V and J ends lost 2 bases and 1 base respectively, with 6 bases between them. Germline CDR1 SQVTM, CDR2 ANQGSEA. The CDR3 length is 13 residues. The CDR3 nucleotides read TGCAGCGTTGAACTGGAGAGCAATCAGCCCCAGCATTTT. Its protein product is CSVELESNQPQHF.

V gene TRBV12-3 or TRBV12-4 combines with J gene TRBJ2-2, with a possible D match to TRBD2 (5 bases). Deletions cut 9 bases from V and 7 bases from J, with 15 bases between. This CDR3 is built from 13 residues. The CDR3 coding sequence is TGTGCCAGTCAACTACTGGGAGTCGGGGAGCTGTTTTTT. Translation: CASQLLGVGELFF.

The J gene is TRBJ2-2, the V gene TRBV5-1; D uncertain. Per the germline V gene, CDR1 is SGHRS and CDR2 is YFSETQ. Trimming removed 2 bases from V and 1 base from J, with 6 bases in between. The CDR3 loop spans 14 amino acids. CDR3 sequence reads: CASSFSGNTGELFF. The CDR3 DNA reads TGCGCCAGCAGCTTCTCCGGGAACACCGGGGAGCTGTTTTTT.

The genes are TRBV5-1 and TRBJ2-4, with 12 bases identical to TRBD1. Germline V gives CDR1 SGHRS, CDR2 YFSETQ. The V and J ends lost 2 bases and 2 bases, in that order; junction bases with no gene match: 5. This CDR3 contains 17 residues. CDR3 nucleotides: TGCGCCAGCAGCTTACGGGACAGGGGGCTATCCAAAAACATTCAGTACTTC. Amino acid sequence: CASSLRDRGLSKNIQYF.

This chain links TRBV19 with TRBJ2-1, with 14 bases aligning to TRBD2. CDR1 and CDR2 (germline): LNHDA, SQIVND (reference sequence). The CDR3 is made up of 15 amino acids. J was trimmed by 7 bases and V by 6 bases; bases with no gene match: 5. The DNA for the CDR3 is TGTGCCAGTAGGGGACTAGCGGGAGCTAGGAATGAGCAGTTCTTC. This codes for CASRGLAGARNEQFF.

The CDR3 region is CASSLQGRNTEAFF. For the CDR3, the DNA is TGTGCCAGCAGCTTGCAGGGGCGGAACACTGAAGCTTTCTTT. V and J are TRBV5-5 and TRBJ1-1; possibly TRBD1 for D (6 bases). The germline V gene encodes CDR1 SGHKS and CDR2 YYEKEE (reference sequence). V was cut by 1 base and J by 1 base, with 8 bases left in between. This CDR3 region has 14 residues.

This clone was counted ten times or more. CDR3 region: CASSLSGQGARGYTF. In nucleotides, the CDR3 is TGCGCCAGCAGCCTCTCCGGACAGGGGGCGAGGGGCTACACCTTC. This rearrangement joins TRBV5-1 to TRBJ1-2; TRBD1 agrees at 11 bases. This CDR3 region has 15 residues. The germline CDR1 and CDR2 sequences are SGHRS and YFSETQ. The ends lost 4 bases at V and 8 bases at J; junction bases unmatched: 10.

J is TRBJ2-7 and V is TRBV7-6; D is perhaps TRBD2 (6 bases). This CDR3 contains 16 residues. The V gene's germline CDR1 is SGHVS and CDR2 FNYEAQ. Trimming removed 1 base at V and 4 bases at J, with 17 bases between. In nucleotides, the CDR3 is TGTGCCAGCAGCTTAGGGGGCGTAGCGGCGGGTTACGAGCAGTACTTC. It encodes CASSLGGVAAGYEQYF.

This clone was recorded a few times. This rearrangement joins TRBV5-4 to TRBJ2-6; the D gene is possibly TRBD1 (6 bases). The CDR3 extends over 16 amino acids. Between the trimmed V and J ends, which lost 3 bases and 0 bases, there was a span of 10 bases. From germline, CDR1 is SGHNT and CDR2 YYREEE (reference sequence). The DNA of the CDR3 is TGTGCCAGCAGCTCATTAGGGGGCTCTGGGGCCAACGTCCTGACTTTC. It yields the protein CASSSLGGSGANVLTF.

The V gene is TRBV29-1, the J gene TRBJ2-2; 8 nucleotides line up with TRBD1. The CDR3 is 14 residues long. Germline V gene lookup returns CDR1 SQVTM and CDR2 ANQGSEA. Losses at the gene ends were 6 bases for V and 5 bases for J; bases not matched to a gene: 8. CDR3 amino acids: CSVLGQGRTGELFF. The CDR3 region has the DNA TGCAGCGTCTTAGGACAGGGAAGAACCGGGGAGCTGTTTTTT.

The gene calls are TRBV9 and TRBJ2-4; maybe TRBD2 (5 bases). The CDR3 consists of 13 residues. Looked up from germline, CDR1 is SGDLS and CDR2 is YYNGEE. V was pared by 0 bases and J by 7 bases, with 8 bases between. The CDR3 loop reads CASSVGGGNIQYF. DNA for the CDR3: TGTGCCAGCAGCGTAGGAGGAGGTAACATTCAGTACTTC.

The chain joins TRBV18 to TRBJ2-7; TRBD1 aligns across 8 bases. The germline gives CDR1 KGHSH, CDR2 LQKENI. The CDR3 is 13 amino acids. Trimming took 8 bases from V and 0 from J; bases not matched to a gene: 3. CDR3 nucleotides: TGTGCCAGCGCAGGGGGCTTCTCCTACGAGCAGTACTTC. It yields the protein CASAGGFSYEQYF.

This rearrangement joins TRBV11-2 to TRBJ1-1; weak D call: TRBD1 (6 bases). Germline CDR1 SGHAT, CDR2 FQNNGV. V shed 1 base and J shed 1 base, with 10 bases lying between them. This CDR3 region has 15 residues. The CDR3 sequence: CASSLGGGRNTEAFF. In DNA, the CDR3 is TGTGCCAGCAGCTTAGGGGGGGGGCGGAACACTGAAGCTTTCTTT.

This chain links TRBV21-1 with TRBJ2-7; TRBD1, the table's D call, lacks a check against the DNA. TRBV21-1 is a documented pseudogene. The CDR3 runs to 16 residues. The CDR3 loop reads CASSRARTGLSYEQYF. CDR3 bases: TGTGCCAGCAGCAGAGCTCGGACAGGTCTGTCCTACGAGCAGTACTTC.